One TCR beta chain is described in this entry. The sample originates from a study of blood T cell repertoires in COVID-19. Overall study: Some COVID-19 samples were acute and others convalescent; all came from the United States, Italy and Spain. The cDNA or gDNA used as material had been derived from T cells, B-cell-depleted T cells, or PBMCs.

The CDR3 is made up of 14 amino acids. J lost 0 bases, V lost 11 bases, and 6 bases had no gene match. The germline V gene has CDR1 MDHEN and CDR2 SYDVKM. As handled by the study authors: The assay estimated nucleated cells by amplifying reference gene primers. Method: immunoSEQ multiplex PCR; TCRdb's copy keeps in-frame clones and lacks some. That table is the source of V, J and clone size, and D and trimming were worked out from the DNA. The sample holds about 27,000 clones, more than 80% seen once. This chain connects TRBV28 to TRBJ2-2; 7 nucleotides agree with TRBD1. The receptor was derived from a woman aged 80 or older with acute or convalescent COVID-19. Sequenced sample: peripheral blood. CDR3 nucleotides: TGTGCCGTACAGGGGAGCTCGAACACCGGGGAGCTGTTTTTT. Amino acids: CAVQGSSNTGELFF. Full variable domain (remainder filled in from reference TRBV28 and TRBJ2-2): DVKVTQSSRYLVKRTGEKVFLECVQDMDHENMFWYRQDPGLGLRLIYFSYDVKMKEKGDIPEGYSVSREKKERFSLILESASTNQTSMYLCAVQGSSNTGELFFGEGSRLTVL.